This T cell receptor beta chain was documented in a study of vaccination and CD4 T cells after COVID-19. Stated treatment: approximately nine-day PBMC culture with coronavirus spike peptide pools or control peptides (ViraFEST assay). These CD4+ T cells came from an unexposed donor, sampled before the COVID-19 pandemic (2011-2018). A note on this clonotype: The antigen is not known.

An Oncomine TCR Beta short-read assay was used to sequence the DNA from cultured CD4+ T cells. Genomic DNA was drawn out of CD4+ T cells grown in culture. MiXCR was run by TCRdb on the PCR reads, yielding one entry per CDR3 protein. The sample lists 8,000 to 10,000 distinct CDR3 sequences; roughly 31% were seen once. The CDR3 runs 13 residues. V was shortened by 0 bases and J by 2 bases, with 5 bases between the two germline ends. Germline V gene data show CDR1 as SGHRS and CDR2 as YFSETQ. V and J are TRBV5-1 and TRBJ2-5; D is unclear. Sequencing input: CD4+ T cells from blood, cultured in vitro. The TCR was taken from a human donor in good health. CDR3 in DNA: TGCGCCAGCAGCTTGGGTGTACAAGAGACCCAGTACTTC. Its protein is CASSLGVQETQYF.